This TCR beta chain stems from a study of spatial heterogeneity in lung cancer. About the research overall: Mean representation of each unique TCR and UMI combination in the raw reads exceeded ten occurrences.

By sample fraction, this clonotype is medium-sized (0.01 to 0.1%). What it recognizes is unknown. Specified time point: sample taken at primary tumor resection. The donors, 72 patients with untreated early-stage non-small cell lung cancer, provided the samples. No cell sorting; template was whole RNA from tumor, lung tissue or PBMC. The CDR3 has 12 residues. V lost 8 bases, J lost 2 bases, and 1 base stayed unmatched. Germline CDR1 and CDR2: LGHDT and YNNKEL (reference sequence). Every TCR cDNA molecule bore a unique molecular identifier. TCRdb reprocessed the 5' RACE reads with MiXCR, giving one entry per CDR3 protein. The table lists 3,000 to 3,500 distinct CDR3 sequences, roughly 15% of them singletons. General study results and limits: In tumors, expanded intratumoral alpha and beta TCR counts tracked mutation counts.

The chain joins TRBV3-1 to TRBJ2-7; 9 bases are shared with TRBD1. The clonotype was recovered from a male donor with early-stage non-small cell lung cancer. Sample: lung tumor tissue, taken at surgery. CDR3 amino acids: CASGTGPYEQYF. The CDR3 DNA follows: TGTGCCAGCGGGACAGGGCCCTACGAGCAGTACTTC.